A selection of T cell receptor beta chains follows, all from one sample in a study of blood T cell repertoires in COVID-19. The data were produced by immunoSEQ multiplex PCR, yet TCRdb's version contains in-frame clones alone and is incomplete. In the table there are over 10,000 clones, nearly 90% of which are singletons. Material for sequencing was peripheral blood. The receptors derive from a human donor in a cohort sampled during active COVID-19. Both conserved end residues are part of each CDR3. A D gene is named only where the DNA matches it firmly. Some rows have no size entry. The others give once, few or many, or a class for an expanded clone.

clone_size j_call d_call v_call cdr3_length cdr3_nt cdr3_aa
NA TRBJ1-5 NA TRBV19 13 TGTGCCAGTAGGAACAGGGTCGGGCAGCCCCAGCATTTT CASRNRVGQPQHF
once TRBJ1-6 NA TRBV27 15 TGTGCCAGCAGTTTACAAAGGGGCTATAATTCACCCCTCCACTTT CASSLQRGYNSPLHF
NA TRBJ1-5 NA TRBV28 11 TGTGCCAGCAGTGGCCATCAGCCCCAGCATTTT CASSGHQPQHF
NA TRBJ2-5 NA TRBV5-1 14 TGCGCCAGCAGCTTGGGCAGGGCGAAAGAGACCCAGTACTTC CASSLGRAKETQYF
NA TRBJ1-1 NA TRBV5-4 17 TGTGCCAGCAGCTTGGGGGGGGCCCCGCGGGGGCCCTTAGAAGCTTTCTTT CASSLGGAPRGPLEAFF
NA TRBJ2-1 TRBD2 TRBV29-1 16 TGCAGCGTTGAAGATCTGCGGGGGGGGGCCTACAATGAGCAGTTCTTC CSVEDLRGGAYNEQFF
NA TRBJ2-1 NA TRBV7-8 15 TGTGCCAGCAGCTTAGCGGTCGGTGTGTACAATGAGCAGTTCTTC CASSLAVGVYNEQFF
NA TRBJ1-5 NA TRBV4-1 16 TGCGCCAGCAGCCAAGAAGGTTCCGGCGCTGGGCCGCCCCAGCATTTT CASSQEGSGAGPPQHF
NA TRBJ1-4 TRBD1 TRBV29-1 16 TGCAGCGTTGAAACCATTCAGGGGGCGAGAGGCGAAAAACTGTTTTTT CSVETIQGARGEKLFF
NA TRBJ2-4 NA TRBV9 15 TGTGCCAGCAGCGTAGGTCTTTTAGCCAAAAACATTCAGTACTTC CASSVGLLAKNIQYF
NA TRBJ2-5 TRBD2 TRBV18 16 TGTGCCAGCTCCTCACGGACTAGCGGGGGTTCAGAGACCCAGTACTTC CASSSRTSGGSETQYF
NA TRBJ1-5 TRBD1 TRBV15 16 TGTGCCACCAGCGAGGGACGACAGGGGGTGAATCAGCCCCAGCATTTT CATSEGRQGVNQPQHF
few TRBJ2-7 TRBD2 TRBV28 13 TGTGCCAGCAAAAAGCGGGGGGCCTACGAGCAGTACTTC CASKKRGAYEQYF
NA TRBJ2-2 TRBD2 TRBV11-3 14 TGTGCCAGCAGCTCCGGGGGGGGGACCGGGGAGCTGTTTTTT CASSSGGGTGELFF
NA TRBJ1-2 TRBD1 TRBV2 16 TGTGCCAGCAGTGAAGTACTGACGACAGGGAGGTATGGCTACACCTTC CASSEVLTTGRYGYTF
NA TRBJ1-1 NA TRBV7-6 14 TGTGCCAGCAGCTTGACCAGGATGAACACTGAAGCTTTCTTT CASSLTRMNTEAFF
NA TRBJ1-4 TRBD1 TRBV10-3 13 TGTGCCATCCGGACAGGGGAGGATGAAAAACTGTTTTTT CAIRTGEDEKLFF
NA TRBJ1-6 NA TRBV6-5 15 TGTGCCAGCTCCCGGGGGTTAGGAGGCAATTCACCCCTCCACTTT CASSRGLGGNSPLHF
NA TRBJ1-6 NA TRBV6-1 15 TGTGCCAGCAGTGAAATTCAGGGGACGAGTTCACCCCTCCACTTT CASSEIQGTSSPLHF
NA TRBJ2-5 TRBD1 TRBV18 15 TGTGCCAGCTCAACTGGACAGGGAAATAGGGAGACCCAGTACTTC CASSTGQGNRETQYF
NA TRBJ1-1 TRBD1 TRBV5-1 15 TGCGCCAGCAGCTTAGAGGGACAGACCTACACTGAAGCTTTCTTT CASSLEGQTYTEAFF
NA TRBJ2-1 NA TRBV11-3 14 TGTGCCAGCAGCTTAGTAGGGGGCTACAATGAGCAGTTCTTC CASSLVGGYNEQFF
NA TRBJ1-1 NA TRBV2 15 TGTGCCAGTGGGGCAGGGGCCGGGATGAACACTGAAGCTTTCTTT CASGAGAGMNTEAFF
NA TRBJ2-7 NA TRBV4-3 15 TGCGCCAGCAGCCAAGTTGGGCCTGACGGCTACGAGCAGTACTTC CASSQVGPDGYEQYF
few TRBJ1-1 NA TRBV5-1 17 TGCGCCAGCAGCTTGGGGGGGCAGAGTCAGGCGAACACTGAAGCTTTCTTT CASSLGGQSQANTEAFF
NA TRBJ2-2 NA TRBV30 12 TGTGCCTTACAGGGGAACACCGGGGAGCTGTTTTTT CALQGNTGELFF
NA TRBJ1-5 NA TRBV19 18 TGTGCCAGTAGTCCAGCGGTCCCCTCGACAGGCCGACGGGTGGCCCAGCATTTT CASSPAVPSTGRRVAQHF
medium-sized TRBJ1-6 TRBD1 TRBV19 15 TGTGCCAGTAGTATAATAGGACAGGGAACTTCACCCCTCCACTTT CASSIIGQGTSPLHF
NA TRBJ2-1 NA TRBV11-1 16 TGTGCCAGCAGCTTACGGGGTTGGGGCACGGGGGATGAGCAGTTCTTC CASSLRGWGTGDEQFF
once TRBJ1-4 NA TRBV27 16 TGTGCCAGCAGTCCCCTAGGGCCCCATGGGAGTGAAAAACTGTTTTTT CASSPLGPHGSEKLFF
NA TRBJ2-6 NA TRBV30 14 TGTGCCTGGTCAGGGGGGAGAGGGGCCAACGTCCTGACTTTC CAWSGGRGANVLTF
NA TRBJ2-1 TRBD1 TRBV7-2 15 TGTGCCAGCAGCTCGGGACAGGGGGGTGTCCATGAGCAGTTCTTC CASSSGQGGVHEQFF
NA TRBJ1-1 NA TRBV11-1 15 TGTGCCAGCAGCGGACTGGGGGGGTTGAACACTGAAGCTTTCTTT CASSGLGGLNTEAFF
once TRBJ1-2 NA TRBV2 14 TGTGCCAGCAGTGCCGGGGTTATCGGCTATGGCTACACCTTC CASSAGVIGYGYTF
once TRBJ1-6 NA TRBV25-1 14 TGTGCCAGCAGACAGGGACGGGCACGTTCACCCCTCCACTTT CASRQGRARSPLHF
NA TRBJ2-2 TRBD1 TRBV5-1 15 TGCGCCAGCAGCTTGGCAGGGGGCAACACCGGGGAGCTGTTTTTT CASSLAGGNTGELFF